This T cell receptor (beta chain) was captured in a study of Graves' ophthalmopathy and Graves' hyperthyroidism. Physicians reached a diagnosis by relying on clinical symptoms, serum thyroxine, TRAb, thyroid ultrasound and orbital computed tomography. The germline gives CDR1 SGHTA, CDR2 FQGTGA. The V end was cut by 6 bases, the J end by 0 bases, with 12 bases between. This CDR3 has 16 residues. Notes on the study in general: The model predicted ophthalmopathy progression with 65% to 71% sensitivity and 72% to 85% specificity. Blood was where most expanded thyroid clonotypes above 0.001 frequency also turned up.

As to this clonotype: What it recognizes is unknown.

Beta-chain TCR CDR3 regions were amplified from RNA transcripts. Following a first-round RT-PCR that used HTBI primers, a second-round multiplex PCR was carried out. A single record per CDR3 protein comes from TCRdb applying MiXCR to the multiplex PCR reads. The table includes approximately 1.2 million distinct CDR3 sequences, about 36% detected once. The sample was peripheral blood or thyroid tissue (not recorded which). The gene calls are TRBV7-3 and TRBJ1-6, with D possibly being TRBD1 (6 bases). This receptor was taken from an adult man with Graves' hyperthyroidism. Here the CDR3 DNA reads TGTGCCAGCAGTTCAGGACAGCTCTCCTATAATTCACCCCTCCACTTT. Its protein product is CASSSGQLSYNSPLHF.